What follows are 26 T cell receptor beta chains derived from one specimen sequenced in a study of cytomegalovirus exposure and HLA in healthy donors. PCR amplification relied on 60 Vbeta primers (plus 13 Jbeta primers). Produced via immunoSEQ multiplex PCR; TCRdb's table is partial and in-frame only. The sample contains about 50,000 clones, roughly 76% of which appear only once. Sequencing was done on a sample of PBMCs. These receptors were obtained from a woman in her 40s in good health and CMV-seropositive.

The CDR3 loop is CASSLQTGGSNEKLFF. The CDR3 nucleotides are TGTGCCAGCAGCTTACAAACAGGGGGCTCTAATGAAAAACTGTTTTTT. The chain employs TRBV7-2 and TRBJ1-4, with TRBD1 matching over 9 bases. J gave up 3 bases and V 2 bases, and 4 bases lay outside the gene matches. Germline values: CDR1 SGHTA, CDR2 FQGNSA. The CDR3 consists of 16 residues.

The rearrangement links TRBV19 to TRBJ2-7; 9 bases line up with TRBD2. V lost 7 bases to trimming and J lost 0 bases; unmatched junction nucleotides: 4. The germline V gene has CDR1 LNHDA and CDR2 SQIVND (reference sequence). This CDR3 comprises 14 residues. The CDR3 loop is CASKRTSDSYEQYF. CDR3 sequence (DNA): TGTGCCAGTAAAAGGACTAGCGACTCCTACGAGCAGTACTTC.

Only one count was recorded for this clone. CDR3 amino acids: CASRDRGHGYTF. The CDR3 nucleotides are TGTGCCAGCCGGGACAGGGGGCACGGCTACACCTTC. The rearrangement links TRBV19 to TRBJ1-2; 12 nucleotides align to TRBD1. The trim removed 9 bases at V and 8 bases at J, leaving 4 bases unmatched. The CDR3 has 12 residues. CDR1 is LNHDA and CDR2 is SQIVND in the germline V gene (reference sequence).

The chain carries TRBV6-5 and TRBJ2-3; 7 positions agree with TRBD2. CDR3 length equals 15 residues. CDR1 MNHEY and CDR2 SVGAGI come from the germline V gene. The V segment lost 6 bases and the J segment 2 bases; nucleotides outside the gene matches: 8. This chain's CDR3 is CASRVRGSYTDTQYF. The CDR3 nucleotides are TGTGCCAGCAGGGTGCGGGGGTCCTACACAGATACGCAGTATTTT.

V gene TRBV6-1 combines with J gene TRBJ1-1; tentatively, D is TRBD1 (6 bases). The CDR3 spans 14 residues. Trimming took 6 bases from V and 11 from J, leaving 22 bases between them. Germline CDR1 is MNHNS and CDR2 is SASEGT. The CDR3 sequence is CASRQTTGPRRAFF. The CDR3 nucleotides read TGTGCCAGCAGACAGACTACAGGGCCCCGGCGGGCTTTCTTT.

As DNA, the CDR3 is TGTGCCAGCAGCCAACCAGGATTGGGAGAGACCCAGTACTTC. Protein product: CASSQPGLGETQYF. The V gene is TRBV7-2, the J gene TRBJ2-5, with D unclear. The CDR3 contains 14 residues. Trimming stripped 5 bases from V and 4 bases from J, with 14 bases between. Germline CDR1 is SGHTA and CDR2 is FQGNSA. Full variable domain (missing parts from reference TRBV7-2 and TRBJ2-5): GAGVSQSPSNKVTEKGKDVELRCDPISGHTALYWYRQSLGQGLEFLIYFQGNSAPDKSGLPSDRFSAERTGGSVSTLTIQRTQQEDSAVYLCASSQPGLGETQYFGPGTRLLVL.

This chain connects TRBV6-1 to TRBJ2-7; D may be TRBD1 (6 bases). The CDR3 length is 15 residues. Trimming pared 4 bases from V and 0 bases from J, leaving 13 bases between. From germline, CDR1 is MNHNS and CDR2 SASEGT. CDR3 region: CASSGMDSFSYEQYF. CDR3 DNA sequence: TGTGCCAGCAGTGGGATGGACAGTTTCTCCTACGAGCAGTACTTC.

V is TRBV7-6 and J is TRBJ2-2, with 7 bases that match TRBD1. This CDR3 region has 15 residues. V was clipped by 6 bases and J by 10 bases; unmatched bases: 14. Germline V gene data show CDR1 as SGHVS and CDR2 as FNYEAQ. The CDR3 is CASSPNPGTVEELFF. In DNA form, the CDR3 reads TGTGCCAGCAGTCCCAACCCCGGGACAGTGGAGGAGCTGTTTTTT.

The chain recombines TRBV4-2 with TRBJ2-2; TRBD2 is a possible D gene (5 bases). Trimming removed 0 bases from V and 7 bases from J, with 9 bases in between. The CDR3 has 14 amino acids. CDR1 is LGHNA and CDR2 is YNFKEQ in the germline V gene. CDR3 in DNA: TGTGCCAGCAGCCAAGATCCAGCGGTCGGGGAGCTGTTTTTT. It translates to CASSQDPAVGELFF.

The chain links TRBV5-1 to TRBJ1-1, with TRBD1 matching over 9 bases. Germline V gives CDR1 SGHRS, CDR2 YFSETQ. The CDR3 covers 14 residues. The trim removed 5 bases at V and 6 bases at J, leaving 8 bases unmatched. The CDR3 sequence is CASRQQGAQAEAFF. The CDR3 DNA follows: TGCGCCAGCAGACAACAGGGGGCGCAGGCTGAAGCTTTCTTT. The whole variable domain, remainder taken from reference TRBV5-1 and TRBJ1-1, is KAGVTQTPRYLIKTRGQQVTLSCSPISGHRSVSWYQQTPGQGLQFLFEYFSETQRNKGNFPGRFSGRQFSNSRSEMNVSTLELGDSALYLCASRQQGAQAEAFFGQGTRLTVV.

This clone has only a few counts. V and J are TRBV7-2 and TRBJ1-1; TRBD1 matches 7 bases. V shed 0 bases and J 2 bases; nucleotides not matched to a gene: 9. The CDR3 loop spans 17 amino acids. The germline CDR1 and CDR2 sequences are SGHTA and FQGNSA. The CDR3 bases are TGTGCCAGCAGCTTAGCGGGCGCTTGGGACAGAAACACTGAAGCTTTCTTT. It translates to CASSLAGAWDRNTEAFF.

The V and J genes are TRBV29-1 and TRBJ2-3; D call uncertain. V lost 4 bases and J 1 base, leaving 12 bases between the germline ends. The germline CDR1 and CDR2 sequences are SQVTM and ANQGSEA. The CDR3 totals 14 residues. In DNA, the CDR3 is TGCAGCGTTGTTGAGACCCTAGGCACAGATACGCAGTATTTT. Encoded protein: CSVVETLGTDTQYF.

The chain carries TRBV4-3 and TRBJ2-2; 15 nucleotides match TRBD2. Germline CDR1 reads LGHNA; CDR2 reads YSLEER. V dropped 1 base and J dropped 4; count of bases not matched to a gene: 10. The CDR3 spans 20 residues. The CDR3 region is CASSQVAGLAGGSPTGELFF. DNA of the CDR3: TGCGCCAGCAGCCAAGTTGCTGGACTAGCGGGGGGGTCCCCCACCGGGGAGCTGTTTTTT.

A single count supports this clone. The chain has TRBV6-6 and TRBJ1-5; TRBD1 aligns across 9 bases. The trim removed 7 bases at V and 1 base at J, leaving 5 bases unmatched. The germline V gene encodes CDR1 MNHNY and CDR2 SVGAGI (reference sequence). This CDR3 has 15 residues. The DNA for the CDR3 is TGTGCCAGCAATCGACAGGGGGTGAGCAATCAGCCCCAGCATTTT. Translating it yields CASNRQGVSNQPQHF.

The chain has TRBV29-1 and TRBJ1-1, with unresolved D. The V end was cut by 5 bases, the J end by 8 bases, with 21 bases between. Per germline, CDR1 SQVTM and CDR2 ANQGSEA. CDR3 length equals 14 residues. CDR3: CSVRRRGGAPEAFF. The CDR3 nucleotides are TGCAGCGTTCGCCGACGGGGAGGAGCGCCCGAAGCTTTCTTT.

The J gene is TRBJ2-7, the V gene TRBV5-4; D is possibly TRBD2 (5 bases). The germline V and J ends were trimmed by 3 bases and 2 bases, with 15 bases remaining between them. The V gene's germline CDR1 is SGHNT and CDR2 YYREEE (reference sequence). This CDR3 comprises 15 residues. The CDR3 nucleotides read TGTGCCAGCAGCTCCAAAGACCGGAGGACCTACGAGCAGTACTTC. This translates into CASSSKDRRTYEQYF. The complete variable domain, with remaining parts taken from reference TRBV5-4 and TRBJ2-7, reads ETGVTQSPTHLIKTRGQQVTLRCSSQSGHNTVSWYQQALGQGPQFIFQYYREEENGRGNFPPRFSGLQFPNYSSELNVNALELDDSALYLCASSSKDRRTYEQYFGPGTRLTVT.

The chain has TRBV6-1 and TRBJ1-1; D might be TRBD1 (6 bases). V lost 8 bases and J lost 3, with 13 bases in between. The CDR3 runs to 13 residues. Germline loops: CDR1 MNHNS, CDR2 SASEGT. In DNA, the CDR3 is TGTGCCAGCGGTTGGGGGCGGGACACTGAAGCTTTCTTT. Translation gives CASGWGRDTEAFF.

V gene TRBV2 combines with J gene TRBJ1-5, with 8 bases that match TRBD1. The germline CDR1 and CDR2 sequences are SNHLY and FYNNEI. The CDR3 is 15 amino acids. The ends lost 6 bases at V and 0 bases at J; junction bases unmatched: 4. The CDR3 spells CASRFGQGSNQPQHF. The CDR3 DNA reads as TGTGCCAGCAGGTTTGGACAGGGTAGCAATCAGCCCCAGCATTTT. Supplemented by reference TRBV2 and TRBJ1-5, the full variable domain reads EPEVTQTPSHQVTQMGQEVILRCVPISNHLYFYWYRQILGQKVEFLVSFYNNEISEKSEIFDDQFSVERPDGSNFTLKIRSTKLEDSAMYFCASRFGQGSNQPQHFGDGTRLSIL.

Only a few counts were recorded for this clone. The chain carries TRBV28 and TRBJ1-6; no firm D call. Deletions cut 7 bases from V and 12 bases from J, with 13 bases between. The CDR3 has 12 residues. Germline V lookup: CDR1 MDHEN, CDR2 SYDVKM. The CDR3 sequence is CASTPLRGPLHF. CDR3 coding DNA: TGTGCCAGCACCCCCCTCCGCGGACCCCTCCACTTT.

In its sample, this clone was seen a few times. The rearrangement links TRBV4-1 to TRBJ1-4; 7 bases align to TRBD1. The junction had 6 bases not matched to a gene; V was cut back by 4 bases and J by 4 bases. CDR1 is MGHRA and CDR2 is YSYEKL in the germline V gene. The CDR3 has 15 residues. CDR3 in DNA: TGCGCCAGCAGCCCCTTGGGACAGCTTAATGAAAAACTGTTTTTT. Protein: CASSPLGQLNEKLFF.

V is TRBV4-3 and J is TRBJ2-1; D is perhaps TRBD2 (5 bases). Germline CDR1 LGHNA, CDR2 YSLEER. The CDR3 has 15 amino acids. V was pared by 4 bases and J by 0 bases, with 10 bases between. This CDR3 reads CASSLGVSSYNEQFF. CDR3 sequence (DNA): TGCGCCAGCAGCCTCGGGGTGAGCTCCTACAATGAGCAGTTCTTC.

This sequence joins TRBV7-9 and TRBJ2-2, with a weak D call TRBD1 (6 bases). Germline lookup yields CDR1 SEHNR and CDR2 FQNEAQ (reference sequence). The ends were cut back, 3 bases at V and 7 bases at J, with 15 bases in the middle. CDR3 size: 15 residues. The CDR3 region has the DNA TGTGCCAGCAGCTTCTCCGGGACACTTAGCGGGGAGCTGTTTTTT. Translated: CASSFSGTLSGELFF.

The gene calls are TRBV4-2 and TRBJ1-1, with D unclear. The V end was cut by 11 bases, the J end by 1 base, with 14 bases between. The CDR3 runs 13 residues. CDR1 is LGHNA and CDR2 is YNFKEQ in the germline V gene. CDR3: CAGGRPENTEAFF. CDR3 nucleotide sequence: TGTGCCGGTGGGAGGCCGGAGAACACTGAAGCTTTCTTT.

The chain uses TRBV11-2 and TRBJ2-5; TRBD2 matches at 7 bases. V shed 0 bases and J 1 base; nucleotides not matched to a gene: 2. The germline gives CDR1 SGHAT, CDR2 FQNNGV. The length of the CDR3 is 15 residues. CDR3 amino acids: CASSLETSTQETQYF. The DNA for the CDR3 is TGTGCCAGCAGCTTAGAGACTAGCACCCAAGAGACCCAGTACTTC.

The V call is TRBV15, the J call TRBJ2-3; no clear D gene. The CDR3 covers 15 residues. V lost 0 bases and J lost 8, with 15 bases in between. Germline V gene data show CDR1 as LNHNV and CDR2 as YYDKDF (reference sequence). The CDR3 nucleotides read TGTGCCACCAGCAGAGATATCACGGGTAGTTCTACGCAGTATTTT. It translates to CATSRDITGSSTQYF. The full variable domain, with the rest looked up from reference TRBV15 and TRBJ2-3, is DAMVIQNPRYQVTQFGKPVTLSCSQTLNHNVMYWYQQKSSQAPKLLFHYYDKDFNNEADTPDNFQSRRPNTSFCFLDIRSPGLGDTAMYLCATSRDITGSSTQYFGPGTRLTVL.

The sample holds a few counts of this clone. This chain connects TRBV5-4 to TRBJ1-2, with D tentatively TRBD1 (6 bases). The CDR3 consists of 15 residues. The V and J ends lost 4 bases and 5 bases respectively, with 18 bases between them. Germline V gene data show CDR1 as SGHNT and CDR2 as YYREEE (reference sequence). This CDR3 is CASSAGQQGKYGYTF. The CDR3 region has the DNA TGTGCCAGCAGCGCAGGACAACAGGGAAAGTATGGCTACACCTTC.